This TCR beta chain was sequenced in a study of cytomegalovirus exposure and HLA in healthy donors. Findings of the study overall: Earlier analysis yielded a pattern in which most TCR beta V segments were productive about 90% or about 30% of the time. As confirmed in vitro, a few CMV-associated chains were specific for CMV antigens. Later on, a genetic analysis was performed. It linked a missense variant in DCLRE1C with V- and J-gene trimming of TCR beta.

While unrecorded immune exposures were likely, the donors were nominally healthy when sampled. Per the germline V gene, CDR1 is SGDLS and CDR2 is YYNGEE. There are 15 residues in the CDR3. V dropped 0 bases and J dropped 3 bases, with 12 bases sitting between them. A word on this clone: Antigen specificity is unknown.

Primers: 60 Vbeta forward and 13 Jbeta reverse. The data were produced by immunoSEQ multiplex PCR, yet TCRdb's version contains in-frame clones alone and is incomplete. The sample includes around 160,000 clones. The V call is TRBV9, the J call TRBJ1-1; a possible D gene is TRBD1 (5 bases). Specimen: PBMCs. The sequence was collected from a woman aged 45-65 years in good health and CMV-seronegative. CDR3 in amino acids: CASSVAPTRDTEAFF. In nucleotides, the CDR3 is TGTGCCAGCAGCGTAGCTCCGACCAGGGACACTGAAGCTTTCTTT.